There are a few counts of the clone carrying this TCR beta chain. Produced via immunoSEQ multiplex PCR; TCRdb's table is partial and in-frame only. The sample has tens of thousands of clones; over 70% are singletons. Germline lookup yields CDR1 SGHRS and CDR2 YFSETQ. V was trimmed by 1 base and J by 8 bases, leaving 12 bases between them. This CDR3 has 14 amino acids. These data come from a study of glioma-infiltrating T cells after dendritic cell vaccination. This sequence originates from a human donor with glioblastoma. This chain links TRBV5-1 with TRBJ1-4; maybe TRBD1 (5 bases). This material consisted of blood, taken before dendritic cell vaccination. As DNA, the CDR3 is TGCGCCAGCAGCTTGTCCGGGGGAGGCGAAAAACTGTTTTTT. Translated: CASSLSGGGEKLFF.